A single T cell receptor (beta chain) is shown here with its context. Antigen specificity is unknown. The CDR3 is 13 amino acids. V was pared by 4 bases and J by 1 base, with 4 bases between. Germline loops: CDR1 SGHTA, CDR2 FQGTGA. The data derive from a study of cytomegalovirus exposure and HLA in healthy donors. Whole-study results and caveats: First-cohort TCR clusters were later found to tend to co-occur in the roughly 130 validation repertoires.

Sequenced by immunoSEQ multiplex PCR; TCRdb stores in-frame clones only, minus some. The repertoire holds 250,000 to 350,000 clones, with 88% as singletons. The sequence came from a young woman in good health and CMV-seronegative. The sequenced material came from PBMCs. The V and J genes are TRBV7-3 and TRBJ2-2; unclear D gene. The CDR3 sequence: CASSSMNTGELFF. CDR3 DNA sequence: TGTGCCAGCAGCTCAATGAACACCGGGGAGCTGTTTTTT.